This T cell receptor beta chain was identified during a study of T cell responses to AZD1222 COVID-19 vaccine (dated by TCRdb to the early 2020s). Background for the entire study: A total of about 240 trial participants underwent TCR sequencing, of whom some 210 received two doses of AZD1222 and some 26 received two doses of the MenACWY control vaccine. Trial participants were enrolled by age into 18-55, 56-69 and 70-plus year subgroups, with approximately 150, 30 and 60 TCR-sequenced participants respectively.

CDR1 and CDR2, per the germline V gene, are SGHTS and YDEGEE. V and J are truncated by 4 bases and 4 bases respectively, leaving an intervening sequence of 9 bases. The CDR3, cysteine through phenylalanine, is 13 amino acids long. The sequence is cut down to CDR3 DNA, 39 bases in frame from base 1. The CDR3 regions of human TCRbeta chains were analyzed by immunosequencing. The paper's processing steps were these. TCRs in the repertoires were compared against a reference library of SARS-CoV-2-specific TCRs that had been generated with the MIRA antigen-specificity platform. Breadth was defined as the fraction of unique TCRs that were SARS-CoV-2-associated. Depth was defined as the fraction of total T cells that were SARS-CoV-2-associated. Each spike-specific TCR was assigned to its reactive spike region and to a CD4 or CD8 class using the MIRA data. Log10-transformed breadth and depth values were compared by one-way ANOVA with Sidak's multiple comparisons tests. The table comes from immuneACCESS by way of TCRdb, which keeps in-frame sequences with V and J called. Part of the clones is missing from these tables; in studies checked, under half for an unresolved V gene and the rest for unknown reasons. V and J calls plus clone size are reproduced from that table; the DNA served to infer D and trimming. Across this sample there are about 69,000 clones, with roughly 85% seen only once. The ten largest clones capture about 23% of the sample.

For this clone: It lacks a known antigen. Nothing much larger sits one base from this clone, and base qualities are not available.

Sample time point, as interpreted from the label and publication: about 28 days (+/-7) after the second vaccine dose. AZD1222 recipients with second doses at about 4 weeks or about 12 weeks were pooled, because spike-specific TCR depth and breadth did not differ between schedules. Samples from vaccinated people were obtained from the UK trials COV001 and COV002, which included a single-blind randomized controlled phase 2/3 trial of AZD1222 (ChAdOx1 nCoV-19) in healthy adults. Trial participant PBMC samples were collected at day 0 and day 28 after the second dose for TCRbeta chain sequencing. The study at large found these results: Because no day 14 peak-response samples were available, repertoires were characterized only after the peak T cell response. Conclusions about previously exposed vaccinees were limited because only 5 or 6 AZD1222 recipients were SARS-CoV-2 seropositive at baseline. CD4 TCRs associated with the vaccine covered the entire spike protein, and the dominant responses were in regions 160-218 and 743-854. Most participants were white British and females outnumbered males, and the authors suggested that clonal diversity may have been underestimated. After two AZD1222 doses, spike-specific TCR breadth and depth were significantly higher than at day 0 and than in MenACWY recipients. In the small 56-69-year group, the increase in depth fell short of significance, most likely because of low power. Epitopes outside the regions mutated in the B.1.351 and B.1.1.7 variants were reportedly recognized by nearly half of the unique spike-specific TCRs.

The sequence joins TRBV5-8 to TRBJ1-3; no D segment can be confidently identified. The sequence was collected from an adult who received the AZD1222 COVID-19 vaccine. The specimen comprised peripheral blood, sampled 28 days after the second AZD1222 dose. The DNA sequence is given as TGTGCCAGCAGCCAGGACCGCGGAAACACCATATATTTT. Translated, it reads CASSQDRGNTIYF.